This TCR beta chain was obtained from a study of long-term antiretroviral therapy in people with HIV. Findings and caveats of the study: Older ART regimens were possibly in use when the blood was collected between about 2003 and 2017. Control repertoires displayed wider CDR3 length ranges than the HIV repertoires.

Trimming shortened V by 2 bases and J by 1 base, and 8 bases separated the two germline ends. Looked up from germline, CDR1 is MDHEN and CDR2 is SYDVKM. The CDR3 length is 14 residues. Investigators performed immunoSEQ version v3.0 at survey level. Generated by immunoSEQ multiplex PCR, the TCRdb table keeps only in-frame clones and is missing some. Of roughly 17,000 clones listed, 75% to 90% are singletons. The study drew at least one pre-ART and at least two post-ART PBMC samples from every donor. In the case of this clone: Antigen unknown.

The sequencing used unsorted PBMCs, collected 0.3 years after starting antiretroviral therapy. The sequence was obtained from a man aged 18-30 years with HIV. The chain is built from TRBV28 and TRBJ1-2; no clear D gene. This CDR3 is CASSLEAVNYGYTF. CDR3 nucleotides: TGTGCCAGCAGTTTAGAGGCGGTTAACTATGGCTACACCTTC.